What follows is one T cell receptor beta chain and its context. Its antigen is unidentified. Among the donors, all were healthy bone marrow donors. This CDR3 is built from 14 residues. Germline CDR1 SGHDN, CDR2 FVKESK. Trimming cost V 1 base and J 5 bases; bases outside gene matches: 3. It was with 60 Vbeta and 13 Jbeta primers that the PCR ran. Produced via immunoSEQ multiplex PCR; TCRdb's table is partial and in-frame only. The table includes approximately 110,000 clones, 76% detected once. These data originate in a study of cytomegalovirus exposure and HLA in healthy donors. Study as a whole: Out of around 360 genotyped donors, 81% belonged to the Caucasian-associated ancestry cluster.

Study results and limitations: It was likely that a cluster of highly shared sequence variants was a sequencing artifact.

This chain links TRBV14 with TRBJ2-7; 9 bases fit TRBD1. The TCR was taken from a woman aged 50 to 60 in good health and CMV-seropositive. The sequencing input was PBMCs. CDR3 DNA: TGTGCCAGCAGCCAAGCCGACAGGGGGAACGAGCAGTACTTC. Translated, it gives CASSQADRGNEQYF.